Below, 12 T cell receptor beta chains from the same sample are listed, as sequenced in a study of blood T cell repertoires in COVID-19. Method: immunoSEQ multiplex PCR; TCRdb's copy keeps in-frame clones and lacks some. The sample includes roughly 120,000 clones, around nine tenths of them seen just once. The sequencing sample was made of peripheral blood. The receptor set was obtained from a man aged 45-60 years with active COVID-19.

The chain uses TRBV6-5 and TRBJ2-1; 9 bases align to TRBD2. The CDR3 loop spans 15 amino acids. Per the germline V gene, CDR1 is MNHEY and CDR2 is SVGAGI. Trimming took 6 bases from V and 6 from J; bases not matched to a gene: 9. CDR3 in amino acids: CASSLLAGSSNEQFF. CDR3 nucleotides: TGTGCCAGCAGCCTCCTAGCGGGGTCCAGCAATGAGCAGTTCTTC.

The V gene is TRBV14, the J gene TRBJ2-5; D may be TRBD2 (5 bases). The germline V gene has CDR1 SGHDN and CDR2 FVKESK. Trimming took 3 bases from V and 7 from J, leaving 15 bases between them. This CDR3 region has 14 residues. The CDR3 sequence is CASSQSRVVGTQYF. CDR3 DNA sequence: TGTGCCAGCAGCCAGTCGCGGGTCGTGGGGACCCAGTACTTC.

The J gene is TRBJ1-3, the V gene TRBV10-3, with no clear D. V gave up 3 bases and J gave up 4 bases, with 10 bases separating them. From germline, CDR1 is ENHRY and CDR2 SYGVKD. The CDR3 is made up of 14 amino acids. The CDR3 spells CAISESGGGNTIYF. In DNA, the CDR3 is TGTGCCATCAGTGAAAGTGGCGGAGGAAACACCATATATTTT.

This clone was seen a handful of times. The chain links TRBV3-1 (or the pseudogene TRBV3-2) to TRBJ2-7; D possibly corresponds to TRBD2 (6 bases). The CDR3 covers 17 residues. The germline V gene has CDR1 LGHDT and CDR2 YNNKEL (reference sequence). V shed 3 bases and J shed 1 base, with 19 bases lying between them. The DNA for the CDR3 is TGTGCCAGCAGCCAGGCTGGAGGCGGGGTGCAATCCTACGAGCAGTACTTC. It is translated as CASSQAGGGVQSYEQYF.

This clone has just a few counts. The chain links TRBV6-5 to TRBJ1-1; D is undetermined. CDR3 size: 15 residues. V was clipped by 2 bases and J by 2 bases, with 12 bases between them. Germline V gene sequence: CDR1 MNHEY, CDR2 SVGAGI. CDR3 DNA: TGTGCCAGCAGTTACGGTGACACCGGTAACACTGAAGCTTTCTTT. Translated, it gives CASSYGDTGNTEAFF.

The genes are TRBV14 and TRBJ2-4; 7 positions agree with TRBD1. V gave up 6 bases and J gave up 8 bases; unmatched junction bases: 10. Germline V lookup: CDR1 SGHDN, CDR2 FVKESK. The CDR3 loop spans 14 amino acids. The CDR3 reads CASSPAQGWHIQYF. As DNA, the CDR3 is TGTGCCAGCAGTCCCGCACAGGGGTGGCACATTCAGTACTTC.

The chain uses TRBV7-8 and TRBJ2-7; D perhaps matches TRBD2 (7 bases). This CDR3 has 12 amino acids. Germline assignment: CDR1 SGHVS and CDR2 FQNEAQ. V lost 5 bases to trimming and J lost 4 bases, with 9 bases between them. The CDR3 protein is CASSEGGYEQYV. As DNA, the CDR3 is TGTGCCAGCAGCGAGGGGGGGTACGAGCAGTACGTC.

This sequence joins TRBV24-1 and TRBJ2-3; 8 positions agree with TRBD2. The CDR3 sequence is 16 residues long. Germline V gene sequence: CDR1 KGHDR, CDR2 SFDVKD. Trimming at V came to 4 bases and at J to 4 bases, leaving 9 bases not matched to a gene. DNA of the CDR3: TGTGCCACCAGTGAACCGGGCCCGACTAGCGCAGATACGCAGTATTTT. Residues: CATSEPGPTSADTQYF.

This chain uses TRBV3-1 (or the pseudogene TRBV3-2) with TRBJ2-7, with a possible D match to TRBD1 (5 bases). Germline CDR1 is LGHDT and CDR2 is YNNKEL (reference sequence). The CDR3 consists of 15 residues. The ends were cut back, 4 bases at V and 3 bases at J, with 16 bases in the middle. In DNA form, the CDR3 reads TGTGCCAGCAGCCCCTCATCTGGGGCAGGCTACGAGCAGTACGTC. The encoded protein is CASSPSSGAGYEQYV.

The V call is TRBV6-6, the J call TRBJ2-7, with TRBD2 matching over 7 bases. Looked up from germline, CDR1 is MNHNY and CDR2 is SVGAGI (reference sequence). V was clipped by 3 bases and J by 1 base; unmatched bases: 6. The CDR3 has 15 amino acids. This chain's CDR3 is CASSYQGGLSYEQYV. The CDR3 region has the DNA TGTGCCAGCAGTTATCAGGGAGGGCTATCCTACGAGCAGTACGTC.

Only one count was recorded for this clone. Its ends do not fully match the called genes, so a read error is possible. The chain has TRBV11-2 and TRBJ2-7; possibly TRBD1 for D (6 bases). The CDR3 is 13 residues long. Germline CDR1 SGHAT, CDR2 FQNNGV. The CDR3 sequence is CASSVERTVDPYF. Here the CDR3 DNA reads TGTGCCAGCAGCGTAGAACGGACAGTAGATCCGTACTTC.

This chain joins TRBV7-9 and TRBJ1-1; TRBD1 matches at 7 bases. There are 13 residues in the CDR3. V gave up 1 base and J gave up 11 bases; unmatched junction bases: 7. Per germline, CDR1 SEHNR and CDR2 FQNEAQ (reference sequence). The CDR3 is CASSLEQGLGAFF. The CDR3 bases are TGTGCCAGCAGCTTAGAACAGGGGCTTGGGGCTTTCTTT.